In its sample, the clone carrying this TCR beta chain was seen a few times. The record originates from a study of T cells in Graves' hyperthyroidism and ophthalmopathy. Amplified TCR beta CDR3 regions derived from RNA transcripts. RT-PCR in the first round (using the HTBI primer set) targeted the TCR CDR3. TCRdb recomputed calls from the multiplex PCR reads with MiXCR, one row per CDR3 protein. Of more than 550,000 distinct CDR3 sequences listed, 15% to 20% are singletons. The CDR3 extends over 13 amino acids. Germline CDR1 and CDR2: SNHLY and FYNNEI. After removal of 1 base from V and 16 bases from J, the junction contained 10 bases not matched to a gene.

Sequencing input: blood. The chain recombines TRBV2 with TRBJ2-1; 7 bases line up with TRBD1. The receptor was isolated from a man aged 50 or older with Graves' hyperthyroidism. This chain's CDR3 is CASSEVKTGREFF. DNA of the CDR3: TGTGCCAGCAGTGAAGTAAAGACAGGGCGTGAATTCTTC. The variable domain in full, completed from reference TRBV2 and TRBJ2-1, reads EPEVTQTPSHQVTQMGQEVILRCVPISNHLYFYWYRQILGQKVEFLVSFYNNEISEKSEIFDDQFSVERPDGSNFTLKIRSTKLEDSAMYFCASSEVKTGREFFGPGTRLTVL.